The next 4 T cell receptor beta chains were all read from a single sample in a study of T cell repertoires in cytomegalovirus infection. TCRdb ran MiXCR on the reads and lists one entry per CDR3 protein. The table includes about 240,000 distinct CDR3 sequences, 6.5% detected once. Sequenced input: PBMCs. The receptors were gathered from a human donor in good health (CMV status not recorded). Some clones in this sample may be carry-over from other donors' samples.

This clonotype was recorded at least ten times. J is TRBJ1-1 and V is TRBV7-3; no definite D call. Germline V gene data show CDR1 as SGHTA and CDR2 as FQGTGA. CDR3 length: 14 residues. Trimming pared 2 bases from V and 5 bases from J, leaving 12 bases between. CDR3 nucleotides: TGTGCCAGCAGCTTATACTTCTCGGGGACTGAAGCTTTCTTT. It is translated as CASSLYFSGTEAFF. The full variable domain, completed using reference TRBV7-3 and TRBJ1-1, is GAGVSQTPSNKVTEKGKYVELRCDPISGHTALYWYRQSLGQGPEFLIYFQGTGAADDSGLPNDRFFAVRPEGSVSTLKIQRTERGDSAVYLCASSLYFSGTEAFFGQGTRLTVV.

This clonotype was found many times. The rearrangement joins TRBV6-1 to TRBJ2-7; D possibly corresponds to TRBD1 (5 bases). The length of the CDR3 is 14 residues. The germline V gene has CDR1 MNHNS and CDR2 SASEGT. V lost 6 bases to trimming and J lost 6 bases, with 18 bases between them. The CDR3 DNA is TGTGCCAGCAGGCCAGGGCAGGGTGGGGTCGAGCAGTACTTC. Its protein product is CASRPGQGGVEQYF.

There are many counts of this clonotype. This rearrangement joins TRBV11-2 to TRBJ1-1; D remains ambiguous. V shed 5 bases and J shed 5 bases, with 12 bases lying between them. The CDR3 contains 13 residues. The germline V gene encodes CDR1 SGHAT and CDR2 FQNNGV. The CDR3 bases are TGTGCCAGCAGCGTTGGGGTTGGGACTGAAGCTTTCTTT. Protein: CASSVGVGTEAFF. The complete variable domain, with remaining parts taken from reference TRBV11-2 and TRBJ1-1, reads EAGVAQSPRYKIIEKRQSVAFWCNPISGHATLYWYQQILGQGPKLLIQFQNNGVVDDSQLPKDRFSAERLKGVDSTLKIQPAKLEDSAVYLCASSVGVGTEAFFGQGTRLTVV.

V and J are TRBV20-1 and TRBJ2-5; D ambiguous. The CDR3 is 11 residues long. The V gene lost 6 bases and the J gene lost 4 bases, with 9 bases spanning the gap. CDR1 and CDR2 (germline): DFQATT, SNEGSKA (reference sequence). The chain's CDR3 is CSALALETQYF. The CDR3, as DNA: TGCAGTGCACTGGCTTTAGAGACCCAGTACTTC.